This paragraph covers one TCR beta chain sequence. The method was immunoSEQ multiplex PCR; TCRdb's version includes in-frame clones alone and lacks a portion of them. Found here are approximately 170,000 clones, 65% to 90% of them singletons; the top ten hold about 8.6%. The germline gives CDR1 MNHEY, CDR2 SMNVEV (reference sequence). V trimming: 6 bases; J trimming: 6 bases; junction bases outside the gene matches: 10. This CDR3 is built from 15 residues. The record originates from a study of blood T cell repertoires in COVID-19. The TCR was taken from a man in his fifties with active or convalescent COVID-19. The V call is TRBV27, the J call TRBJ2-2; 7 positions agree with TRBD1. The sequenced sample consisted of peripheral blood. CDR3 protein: CASRPTGDVPGELFF. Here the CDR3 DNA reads TGTGCCAGCAGACCCACAGGGGACGTCCCCGGGGAGCTGTTTTTT.